These T cell receptor beta chains were read from a single sample in a study of blood T cell repertoires in COVID-19. Using immunoSEQ multiplex PCR, the repertoire was profiled, and TCRdb retains in-frame clones only, with some absent. The sample has approximately 110,000 clones, around 85% seen once. Sequenced input: peripheral blood. Every receptor here comes from a man aged 50-60 years with acute or convalescent COVID-19. Each CDR3 is given with its conserved first and last residue. The D gene is left open where the match is weak. Size is stated for part of the rows, as once, few or many counts, or as a class when the clone is expanded.

clone_size d_call j_call v_call cdr3_aa cdr3_nt
. . TRBJ1-5 TRBV19 CASSISPQGLQPQHF TGTGCCAGTAGTATAAGTCCGCAGGGTTTACAGCCCCAGCATTTT
. . TRBJ2-5 TRBV2 CASSPSRGGGETQYF TGTGCCAGCAGCCCCTCCCGCGGGGGCGGAGAGACCCAGTACTTC
. . TRBJ1-5 TRBV11-2 CASSPAGGGGQPQHF TGTGCCAGCAGCCCTGCGGGGGGCGGGGGTCAGCCCCAGCATTTT
once . TRBJ1-1 TRBV5-1 CASSPNTGMNTEAFF TGCGCCAGCAGCCCTAACACAGGGATGAACACTGAAGCTTTCTTT
. . TRBJ1-1 TRBV30 CAWLRGGSNTEAFF TGTGCCTGGTTACGCGGAGGTTCGAACACTGAAGCTTTCTTT
. TRBD1 TRBJ1-2 TRBV9 CASSPGQGWTGYTF TGTGCCAGCAGCCCGGGACAGGGATGGACTGGCTACACCTTC
. TRBD2 TRBJ2-1 TRBV7-2 CASSYLAGVPLGNEQFF TGTGCCAGCAGCTACCTAGCGGGGGTTCCCCTTGGCAATGAGCAGTTCTTC
. TRBD1 TRBJ2-1 TRBV6-1 CASSERGQGAGEQFF TGTGCCAGCAGTGAAAGGGGACAGGGGGCAGGAGAGCAGTTCTTC
. TRBD2 TRBJ2-7 TRBV6-5 CASRSGTSGGYEQYF TGTGCCAGCAGGTCCGGGACTAGCGGGGGTTACGAGCAGTACTTC
. TRBD1 TRBJ2-1 TRBV25-1 CASSIRDRYNEQFF TGTGCCAGCAGTATCCGGGACAGATACAATGAGCAGTTCTTC
few . TRBJ1-4 TRBV5-5 CASSLTGQPEKLFF TGTGCCAGCAGCTTGACAGGTCAACCTGAAAAACTGTTTTTT
. . TRBJ1-2 TRBV6-5 CASSQEGLGGYTF TGTGCCAGCAGCCAGGAGGGCCTTGGTGGCTACACCTTC
. . TRBJ1-4 TRBV28 CASSLVGAANEKLFF TGTGCCAGCAGTTTAGTGGGGGCGGCTAATGAAAAACTGTTTTTT
few . TRBJ1-1 TRBV2 CASHRQRNTEAFF TGTGCCAGCCACCGACAGAGGAACACTGAAGCTTTCTTT
once TRBD1 TRBJ1-2 TRBV2 CASRPQGNYGYTF TGTGCCAGCAGGCCACAGGGGAACTATGGCTACACCTTC
. . TRBJ1-5 TRBV6-4 CASSVGPEAPQHF TGTGCCAGCAGTGTCGGACCGGAGGCGCCCCAGCATTTT
many TRBD1 TRBJ1-2 TRBV19 CASSNPGGEYGYTF TGTGCCAGTAGTAACCCAGGGGGCGAGTATGGCTACACCTTC
. . TRBJ1-4 TRBV30 CAWTGATNEKLFF TGTGCCTGGACAGGGGCAACTAATGAAAAACTGTTTTTT
. . TRBJ1-2 TRBV28 CASSPSRLRGLAYGYTF TGTGCCAGCAGCCCCAGCCGGCTCCGGGGACTGGCCTATGGCTACACCTTC
once . TRBJ2-2 TRBV5-1 CASSLAPQTGELFF TGCGCCAGCAGCTTGGCCCCACAGACCGGGGAGCTGTTTTTT
. TRBD1 TRBJ2-1 TRBV5-6 CASFHTYTGENEQFF TGTGCCAGCTTTCATACTTACACAGGGGAGAATGAGCAGTTCTTC
. TRBD1 TRBJ1-3 TRBV7-3 CASSLTRQGANSGNTIYF TGTGCCAGCAGCTTAACGCGTCAGGGGGCTAACTCTGGAAACACCATATATTTT
. . TRBJ2-2 TRBV30 CAWSVEGNTGELFF TGTGCCTGGAGTGTGGAGGGGAACACCGGGGAGCTGTTTTTT
. . TRBJ1-2 TRBV2 CASSDGPNYGYTF TGTGCCAGCAGTGACGGTCCCAACTATGGCTACACCTTC
. . TRBJ1-2 TRBV15 CATSRGTRFVIDYTF TGTGCCACCAGCAGAGGGACACGATTTGTGATTGACTACACCTTC
few . TRBJ1-1 TRBV4-1 CASSQEAPRGTMNTEAFF TGCGCCAGCAGCCAAGAAGCCCCCAGGGGTACAATGAACACTGAAGCTTTCTTT
. . TRBJ2-2 TRBV5-1 CASSLGGGGTGELFF TGCGCCAGCAGCTTGGGAGGCGGAGGAACCGGGGAGCTGTTTTTT
. TRBD1 TRBJ1-2 TRBV12-3/TRBV12-4 CASSLDRGPGYTF TGTGCCAGCAGCCTCGACAGGGGCCCAGGCTACACCTTC
. TRBD1 TRBJ1-1 TRBV19 CASSTTGGLTEAFF TGTGCCAGTAGTACGACAGGGGGCTTAACTGAAGCTTTCTTT
. . TRBJ1-2 TRBV25-1 CASSEYTFPYGYTF TGTGCCAGCAGTGAATATACATTTCCTTATGGCTACACCTTC
. TRBD1 TRBJ1-2 TRBV2 CASSGTGVGGYTF TGTGCCAGCAGTGGGACAGGGGTAGGAGGCTACACCTTC
. . TRBJ1-2 TRBV29-1 CSVVPWEGNGYTF TGCAGCGTTGTCCCCTGGGAGGGTAATGGCTACACCTTC
. . TRBJ1-2 TRBV5-1 CASYGGGPANYGYTF TGCGCCAGCTATGGGGGGGGCCCAGCTAACTATGGCTACACCTTC
. . TRBJ2-3 TRBV9 CASSVEPSHSSTDTQYF TGTGCCAGCAGCGTAGAGCCGAGTCATTCTAGCACAGATACGCAGTATTTT
. . TRBJ1-3 TRBV9 CASSVVDSGNTIYF TGTGCCAGCAGCGTAGTTGACTCCGGAAACACCATATATTTT
. . TRBJ2-7 TRBV6-5 CASRAGFGEQYF TGTGCCAGCAGAGCAGGGTTCGGCGAGCAGTACTTC
. . TRBJ2-7 TRBV29-1 CSVEETRGEYYEQYF TGCAGCGTTGAAGAAACCAGGGGGGAATACTACGAGCAGTACTTC
. TRBD1 TRBJ1-2 TRBV5-1 CASTVTGGSYGYTF TGCGCCAGCACCGTGACAGGGGGGAGCTATGGCTACACCTTC
. . TRBJ1-6 TRBV3-1/TRBV3-2 CASRVAGSSYNSPLHF TGTGCCAGCAGGGTCGCGGGCAGCTCCTATAATTCACCCCTTCACTTT